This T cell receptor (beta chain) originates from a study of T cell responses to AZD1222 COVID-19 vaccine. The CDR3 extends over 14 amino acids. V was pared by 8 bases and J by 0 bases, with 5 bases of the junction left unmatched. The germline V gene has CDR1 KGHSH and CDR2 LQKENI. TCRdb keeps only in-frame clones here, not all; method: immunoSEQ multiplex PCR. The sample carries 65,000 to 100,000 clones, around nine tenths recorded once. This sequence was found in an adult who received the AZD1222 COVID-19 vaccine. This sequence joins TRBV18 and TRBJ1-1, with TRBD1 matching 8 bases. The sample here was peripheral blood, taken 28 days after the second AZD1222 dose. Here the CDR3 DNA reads TGTGCCAGCCAGAGGGACAGGATGAACACTGAAGCTTTCTTT. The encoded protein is CASQRDRMNTEAFF.